Included here is one TCR beta chain sequence, with context. What it binds is unknown. This record belongs to a study of Ad26.COV2.S vaccination and SARS-CoV-2 variants. V lost 6 bases to trimming and J lost 4 bases; unmatched junction nucleotides: 10. In germline, CDR1 is SNHLY, CDR2 FYNNEI. The CDR3 is made up of 15 amino acids. Assay used: immunoSEQ multiplex PCR; TCRdb lists only in-frame clones, some missing. This table holds roughly 400,000 clones, around 92% found once. Stated treatment: roughly 18 received Ad26.COV2.S at low or high dose, single or two shots; 5 received placebo; per-sample allocation not given. It was on day 63 after the first vaccine or placebo injection that samples were taken. Findings and caveats of the study: Non-spike TCR breadth showed similarity between vaccine and placebo recipients. The breadth of spike-specific CD8+ and CD4+ T cell responses after vaccination was reportedly substantial.

The receptor's source is a person aged 18-60 years who received the Ad26.COV2.S COVID-19 vaccine or a placebo. This material consisted of peripheral blood, taken in a trial of Ad26.COV2.S vaccine versus placebo. This sequence joins TRBV2 and TRBJ2-5; 8 bases agree with TRBD1. The CDR3 is CASSFGQGRGETQYF. The CDR3 DNA sequence: TGTGCCAGCAGCTTTGGACAGGGTAGGGGAGAGACCCAGTACTTC.